This T cell receptor (beta chain) was profiled in a study of blood T cell repertoires in COVID-19. TCRdb's copy holds only in-frame clones and misses some; the assay was immunoSEQ multiplex PCR. The repertoire holds around 130,000 clones, with roughly four fifths as singletons. The germline CDR1 and CDR2 sequences are MNHEY and SVGAGI. V lost 2 bases to trimming and J lost 5 bases; unmatched junction nucleotides: 2. CDR3 length: 13 amino acids. This clone was observed a few times. The receptor was isolated from a human donor in a cohort sampled during active COVID-19. V is TRBV6-5 and J is TRBJ2-5; TRBD2 matches at 7 bases. The sequencing sample was made of peripheral blood. The CDR3 DNA follows: TGTGCCAGCAGTTACAGTAGCGGGGAGACCCAGTACTTC. Its translation is CASSYSSGETQYF.